Sequencing of this T cell receptor beta chain was carried out in a study of blood T cells in healthy people across ages. Overall study context: Template switching retrieved approximately one barcoded beta molecule for each two T cells.

Each donor had 7.5 to 10 milliliters of peripheral blood drawn. A sample-barcoded 5' primer and a J-beta primer mix were used in a second PCR of roughly 7 to 11 cycles. All samples yielded 3 million or more CDR3-containing paired-end reads. TCRdb redid the calling of the 5' RACE reads with MiXCR, one entry per CDR3 protein. The data show 1.5 million to 2 million distinct CDR3 sequences, with 28% seen just once and around 7.7% held by the top ten. The CDR3 has 11 residues. The V gene's germline CDR1 is DFQATT and CDR2 SNEGSKA (reference sequence). V dropped 6 bases and J dropped 10; count of bases not matched to a gene: 4.

This clonotype was sampled from a woman aged 25 to 45 in good health. The sequenced sample consisted of blood. V is TRBV20-1 and J is TRBJ2-1, with 9 nucleotides matching TRBD2. CDR3 sequence: CSAPTSGEQFF. In nucleotides, the CDR3 is TGCAGTGCGCCGACTAGCGGAGAGCAGTTCTTC.